The rows below give T cell receptor beta chains drawn from one sample of a study of blood T cell repertoires in COVID-19. Produced via immunoSEQ multiplex PCR; TCRdb's table is partial and in-frame only. The data hold hundreds of thousands of clones, with under 90% observed a single time. The sequenced material came from peripheral blood. These receptors all come from a man aged 45-65 years with acute or convalescent COVID-19. Both conserved end residues are part of each CDR3. A D gene is named only where the DNA matches it firmly. Size values are once, few and many counts, or a class for expanded clones, and some rows have none.

V gene,clone size,D gene,J gene,CDR3 DNA,CDR3 protein
TRBV5-5,once,-,TRBJ1-1,TGTGCCAGCAGCCGGTGGGCAGGCGAATCTTTCTTT,CASSRWAGESFF
TRBV4-1,-,TRBD1,TRBJ1-1,TGCGCCAGCAGCCAAGATCTGGACAGGGCGCGAGCTTTCTTT,CASSQDLDRARAFF
TRBV21-1,-,-,TRBJ2-3,TGTGCCAGGCCGGGACTAGCGGGGGGGAACACAGATACGCAGTATTTT,CARPGLAGGNTDTQYF
TRBV29-1,-,-,TRBJ2-3,TGCAGCGTCGCTAGACTAGGAACAGATACGCAGTATTTT,CSVARLGTDTQYF
TRBV30,few,TRBD1,TRBJ1-5,TGTGCCTGGAGGGGACAGGGGGCAAGTCAGCCCCAGCATTTT,CAWRGQGASQPQHF
TRBV18,-,TRBD1,TRBJ2-7,TGTGCCAGCTCACCGATGAATCCCGGGACAGGGGACCACGAGCAGTACTTC,CASSPMNPGTGDHEQYF
TRBV30,-,TRBD2,TRBJ2-3,TGTGCCTGGAGTGTGACTAGCCGGTCGCAGTATTTT,CAWSVTSRSQYF
TRBV18,-,-,TRBJ2-7,TGTGCCAGCTCCGAATTCGGGGGTAGGAGCTCCTACGAGCAGTACTTC,CASSEFGGRSSYEQYF
TRBV5-1,-,-,TRBJ1-6,TGCGCCAGCAGCTTGGAACTGCAGGGGAGTTCACCCCTCCACTTT,CASSLELQGSSPLHF
TRBV13,-,-,TRBJ2-3,TGTGCCAGCAGAGCCCTCGGGGGCACAGATACGCAGTATTTT,CASRALGGTDTQYF
TRBV6-2/TRBV6-3,many,TRBD1,TRBJ1-5,TGTGCCAGCAGCCGGGACAGTCTCAATCAGCCCCAGCATTTT,CASSRDSLNQPQHF
TRBV6-5,-,-,TRBJ1-2,TGTGCCAGCAGCAACGAGGGGCACAGGGCCTATGGCTACACCTTC,CASSNEGHRAYGYTF
TRBV7-2,-,-,TRBJ1-4,TGTGCCAGCAGCTTGGGCAGGGCTAATGAAAAACTGTTTTTT,CASSLGRANEKLFF
TRBV7-9,-,-,TRBJ1-2,TGTGCCAGCAGCTCGACTCAATTAGTCGGCTACACCTTC,CASSSTQLVGYTF
TRBV5-1,-,-,TRBJ1-6,TGCGCCAGCAGCTTGGATTACGGAGGTAATTCACCCCTCCACTTT,CASSLDYGGNSPLHF